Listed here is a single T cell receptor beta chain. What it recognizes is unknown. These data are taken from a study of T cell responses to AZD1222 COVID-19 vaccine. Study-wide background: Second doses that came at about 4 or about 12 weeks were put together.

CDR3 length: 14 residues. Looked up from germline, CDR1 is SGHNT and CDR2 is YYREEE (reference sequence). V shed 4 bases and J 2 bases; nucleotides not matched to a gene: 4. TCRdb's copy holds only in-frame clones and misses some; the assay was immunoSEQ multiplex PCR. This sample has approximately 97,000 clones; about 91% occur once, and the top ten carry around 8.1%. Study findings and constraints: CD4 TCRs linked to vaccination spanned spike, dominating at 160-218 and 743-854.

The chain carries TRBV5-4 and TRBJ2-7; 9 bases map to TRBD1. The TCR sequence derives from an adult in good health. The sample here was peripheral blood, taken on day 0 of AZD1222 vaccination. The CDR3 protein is CASSNRDRAYEQYF. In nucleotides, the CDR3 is TGTGCCAGCAGCAACCGGGACAGGGCCTACGAGCAGTACTTC.